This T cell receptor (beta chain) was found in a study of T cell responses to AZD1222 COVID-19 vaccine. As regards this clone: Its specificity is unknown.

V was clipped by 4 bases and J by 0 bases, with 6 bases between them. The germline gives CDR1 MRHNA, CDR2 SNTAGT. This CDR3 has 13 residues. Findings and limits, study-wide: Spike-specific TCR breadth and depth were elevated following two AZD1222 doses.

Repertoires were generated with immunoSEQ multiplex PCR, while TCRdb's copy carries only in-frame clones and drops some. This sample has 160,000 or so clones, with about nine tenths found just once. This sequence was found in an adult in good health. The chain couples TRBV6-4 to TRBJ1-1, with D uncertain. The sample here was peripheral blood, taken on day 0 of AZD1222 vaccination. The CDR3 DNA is TGTGCCAGCAGTGGGGAAATGAACACTGAAGCTTTCTTT. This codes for CASSGEMNTEAFF.